The 21 T cell receptor beta chains presented below share a single source sample, sequenced in a study of metastatic and nonmetastatic thyroid tumors. Thyroid surgery took place with no prior treatment in any patient. TCRdb re-called the PCR reads through MiXCR. The sample holds about 33,000 clones, roughly a sixth seen once. The specimen sequenced was blood. The origin of the receptors is a male donor with papillary thyroid cancer or a benign thyroid nodule (not recorded which). Some clones in this sample may be carry-over from other donors' samples.

The CDR3 coding sequence is TGTGCCAGCAAAGGGACAGGATTATACAATGAGCAGTTCTTC. It encodes CASKGTGLYNEQFF. This chain joins TRBV6-1 and TRBJ2-1, with 8 bases that match TRBD1. The CDR3 sequence is 14 residues long. V dropped 7 bases and J dropped 4; count of bases not matched to a gene: 6. Germline V lookup: CDR1 MNHNS, CDR2 SASEGT.

Ten or more counts support this clone. The chain couples TRBV5-4 to TRBJ2-7; possible D gene TRBD1, 6 bases. V was cut by 4 bases and J by 0 bases, with 14 bases left in between. CDR1 and CDR2 (germline): SGHNT, YYREEE (reference sequence). This CDR3 is built from 15 residues. The CDR3 is CASSRRDTSSYEQYF. In DNA, the CDR3 is TGTGCCAGCAGCCGCCGGGACACGAGCTCCTACGAGCAGTACTTC. Filled out from reference TRBV5-4 and TRBJ2-7, the complete variable domain reads ETGVTQSPTHLIKTRGQQVTLRCSSQSGHNTVSWYQQALGQGPQFIFQYYREEENGRGNFPPRFSGLQFPNYSSELNVNALELDDSALYLCASSRRDTSSYEQYFGPGTRLTVT.

In its sample, this clone was seen many times. The rearrangement joins TRBV11-2 to TRBJ2-5; 8 bases line up with TRBD2. With 3 bases clipped from V and 4 bases from J, the junction kept 19 bases outside the gene matches. In germline, CDR1 is SGHAT, CDR2 FQNNGV. There are 19 residues in the CDR3. In DNA, the CDR3 is TGTGCCAGCAGCTTTTTGTTGAAGTCGGTACTAGCGGTAGGAGAGACCCAGTACTTC. Encoded protein: CASSFLLKSVLAVGETQYF.

This clone was found many times. The V gene is TRBV18, the J gene TRBJ1-4; D perhaps matches TRBD1 (6 bases). Germline CDR1 and CDR2: KGHSH and LQKENI. Trimming took 5 bases from V and 4 from J, leaving 11 bases between them. CDR3 length: 14 residues. The CDR3 region has the DNA TGTGCCAGCTCATCGAAACAGGGTAATGAAAAACTGTTTTTT. Protein sequence: CASSSKQGNEKLFF.

To note about this clone: An end of the junction differs from the germline gene, which may be a read error. This sequence joins TRBV6-4 and TRBJ1-5; 8 positions agree with TRBD1. CDR3 size: 15 residues. Per germline, CDR1 MRHNA and CDR2 SNTAGT. The CDR3 here is CATRPQGAPNQPQHF. For the CDR3, the DNA is TGTGCCACCCGACCCCAGGGGGCCCCGAATCAGCCACAGCATTTT.

The gene calls are TRBV11-3 and TRBJ2-7; D possibly corresponds to TRBD2 (5 bases). Germline lookup yields CDR1 SGHNT and CDR2 YENEEA. CDR3 length: 14 amino acids. Between the trimmed V and J ends, which lost 0 bases and 3 bases, there was a span of 9 bases. CDR3 loop: CASSLESEGYEQYF. The CDR3 DNA reads TGTGCCAGCAGCTTAGAAAGCGAGGGCTACGAGCAGTACTTC.

A note on this clone: A single base separates this from a much larger clone, so it may be a read error. The chain combines TRBV6-2 or TRBV6-3 with TRBJ2-3; a possible D gene is TRBD2 (5 bases). This CDR3 comprises 13 residues. Per the germline V gene, CDR1 is MNHEY and CDR2 is SVGEGT. V was trimmed by 6 bases and J by 6 bases, leaving 13 bases between them. The CDR3 coding sequence is TGTGCCAGCAGCCAAGATTGGACTGATACGCAGTATTTT. Protein sequence: CASSQDWTDTQYF.

The chain joins TRBV5-1 to TRBJ2-2; 7 bases fit TRBD1. J gave up 5 bases and V 2 bases, and 6 bases lay outside the gene matches. The germline CDR1 and CDR2 sequences are SGHRS and YFSETQ. The CDR3 length is 15 residues. The CDR3 bases are TGCGCCAGCAGCTTCGAGACAGGGAATACCGGGGAGCTGTTTTTT. It specifies CASSFETGNTGELFF.

This clone was observed a few times. As DNA, the CDR3 is TGTGCCAGCCGCCCACATGTGGCTGGAAACACCATATATTTT. Translated, it gives CASRPHVAGNTIYF. The rearrangement joins TRBV12-3 or TRBV12-4 to TRBJ1-3; D ambiguous. Trimming stripped 8 bases from V and 2 bases from J, with 13 bases between. The CDR3 is 14 amino acids.

Only a few counts were recorded for this clone. This chain joins TRBV6-1 and TRBJ1-1; 7 bases align to TRBD1. CDR3 length: 14 residues. The V segment lost 6 bases and the J segment 2 bases; nucleotides outside the gene matches: 6. Germline V gene sequence: CDR1 MNHNS, CDR2 SASEGT. CDR3 nucleotides: TGTGCCAGCAGCTGGACAGGAGAAAACACTGAAGCTTTCTTT. Translated, it gives CASSWTGENTEAFF.

This clone came up many times. In DNA, the CDR3 is TGCAGTGCTAGCAAGGGGCTGGCCTATAATTCACCCCTCCACTTT. The encoded protein is CSASKGLAYNSPLHF. The J gene is TRBJ1-6, the V gene TRBV20-1; a weak D match, TRBD1 (5 bases). CDR3 length: 15 amino acids. V was clipped by 3 bases and J by 2 bases, with 11 bases between them. CDR1 is DFQATT, CDR2 SNEGSKA, per germline (reference sequence).

This clone was counted a single time. The rearrangement uses TRBV7-9 and TRBJ2-2; 8 bases map to TRBD2. V lost 7 bases and J lost 4; bases outside the gene matches: 5. Germline V gene sequence: CDR1 SEHNR, CDR2 FQNEAQ (reference sequence). The CDR3 sequence is 14 residues long. DNA for the CDR3: TGTGCCAGCAATGAGCGGGAGATCACCGGGGAGCTGTTTTTT. Translation: CASNEREITGELFF.

The genes are TRBV5-1 and TRBJ2-7; the D is unclear. Germline CDR1 reads SGHRS; CDR2 reads YFSETQ. The CDR3 extends over 13 amino acids. V was cut by 0 bases and J by 2 bases, with 6 bases left in between. The CDR3 reads CASSLDSAYEQYF. In DNA, the CDR3 is TGCGCCAGCAGCTTGGACTCGGCCTACGAGCAGTACTTC.

A note on this clone: Lacking the conserved final phenylalanine or tryptophan, this CDR3 likely reflects a read error. Because the CDR3's place on the DNA is in doubt, the DNA is left out and the CDR3 is given as listed by TCRdb. The rearrangement links TRBV28 to TRBJ1-1. Including both end residues, the CDR3 is 12 amino acids long. From germline, CDR1 is MDHEN and CDR2 SYDVKM. This chain's CDR3 is CASSLGNTEAFY.

This clone was counted ten times or more. The gene calls are TRBV13 and TRBJ2-3; 15 positions match TRBD2. The CDR3 length is 19 residues. Germline assignment: CDR1 PRHDT and CDR2 FYEKMQ (reference sequence). The junction had 11 bases not matched to a gene; V was cut back by 3 bases and J by 4 bases. The CDR3 bases are TGTGCCAGCAGCTTTAGCTCACCCTGGACTAGCGGGGGGGCAGATACGCAGTATTTT. It specifies CASSFSSPWTSGGADTQYF.

This clone was counted ten times or more. The chain is built from TRBV4-3 and TRBJ2-3; 10 bases fit TRBD1. V gave up 0 bases and J gave up 4 bases; unmatched junction bases: 4. This CDR3 has 16 residues. Germline V CDR1 and CDR2: LGHNA, YSLEER. The CDR3 nucleotides are TGCGCCAGCAGCCAAGAGAGACAGGGGGCGCCAGATACGCAGTATTTT. Amino acid sequence: CASSQERQGAPDTQYF.

This clone has ten or more counts. This chain joins TRBV3-1 and TRBJ2-3; 7 bases are a match to TRBD1. The germline CDR1 and CDR2 sequences are LGHDT and YNNKEL (reference sequence). The junction had 3 bases not matched to a gene; V was cut back by 5 bases and J by 4 bases. The CDR3 extends over 13 amino acids. DNA for the CDR3: TGTGCCAGCAGCGGGGACAGTGCAGATACGCAGTATTTT. Translated: CASSGDSADTQYF.

This clone was detected many times. This CDR3 reads CASGLVPESLGYTF. In DNA form, the CDR3 reads TGTGCTAGTGGTTTGGTACCGGAAAGCTTAGGCTACACCTTC. The J gene is TRBJ1-2, the V gene TRBV12-5; no clear D gene. The CDR3 runs 14 residues. The germline V and J ends were trimmed by 0 bases and 8 bases, with 13 bases remaining between them. From germline, CDR1 is LGHNT and CDR2 FRNRAP.

There are many counts of this clone. The rearrangement links TRBV10-2 to TRBJ1-4; D is perhaps TRBD1 (6 bases). The CDR3 contains 14 residues. Between the trimmed V and J ends, which lost 5 bases and 7 bases, there was a span of 14 bases. Germline V gives CDR1 WSHSY, CDR2 SAAADI. DNA for the CDR3: TGCGCCAGCAGTCGGACGGGAGGGGGTGAAAAACTGTTTTTT. This sequence encodes CASSRTGGGEKLFF.

In its sample, this clone ranks as medium-sized. The rearrangement links TRBV6-2 or TRBV6-3 to TRBJ2-7, with D possibly being TRBD1 (6 bases). This CDR3 is 15 amino acids long. Germline V CDR1 and CDR2: MNHEY, SVGEGT. V was shortened by 2 bases and J by 5 bases, with 16 bases between the two germline ends. The CDR3 spells CASSYQGGVSHEQYF. The CDR3 bases are TGTGCCAGCAGTTACCAAGGGGGAGTGAGTCACGAGCAGTACTTC.

This clone was counted between two and nine times. A single base separates this from a much larger clone, so it may be a read error. CDR3: CASIKNIQYF. CDR3 coding DNA: TGTGCCAGCATCAAAAACATTCAGTACTTC. V gene TRBV27 combines with J gene TRBJ2-4; D unresolved. CDR3 length: 10 amino acids. Trimming stripped 7 bases from V and 3 bases from J, with 1 base between. CDR1 MNHEY and CDR2 SMNVEV come from the germline V gene (reference sequence).